A selection of T cell receptor beta chains follows, all from one sample in a study of blood T cell repertoires in COVID-19. Only in-frame clones appear in the TCRdb table, and some are missing; sequencing was by immunoSEQ multiplex PCR. This sample has around 300,000 clones, with roughly 90% found just once. The sample was peripheral blood. The receptors derive from a young woman with COVID-19, enrolled during active disease. Both conserved end residues are part of each CDR3. Fields, in order: clone size, J gene, D gene, V gene, CDR3 DNA, CDR3 protein. A D gene is named only where the DNA matches it firmly. Clone sizes are given selectively: once, few, many, or a class where the clone is expanded.

abundance: NA; j_gene: TRBJ2-1; d_gene: NA; v_gene: TRBV4-2; CDR3nt: TGTGCCAGCAGCCAAGATACCACCGAGGGGCAGTTCTTC; CDR3aa: CASSQDTTEGQFF
abundance: NA; j_gene: TRBJ2-2; d_gene: TRBD1; v_gene: TRBV9; CDR3nt: TGTGCCAGCAGCGTACTCGGGACAGGGGGCACCGGGGAGCTGTTTTTT; CDR3aa: CASSVLGTGGTGELFF
abundance: NA; j_gene: TRBJ2-3; d_gene: NA; v_gene: TRBV11-2; CDR3nt: TGTGCCAGCAGCTTAGATCGAGGGAGAAGGGCAGATACGCAGTATTTT; CDR3aa: CASSLDRGRRADTQYF
abundance: NA; j_gene: TRBJ1-1; d_gene: TRBD1; v_gene: TRBV10-3; CDR3nt: TGTGCCATCAGTGTACAGGGGGAGGACACTGAAGCTTTCTTT; CDR3aa: CAISVQGEDTEAFF
abundance: NA; j_gene: TRBJ1-1; d_gene: TRBD1; v_gene: TRBV29-1; CDR3nt: TGCAGCGCCTGGACAGGGTCTGAAGCTTTCTTT; CDR3aa: CSAWTGSEAFF
abundance: NA; j_gene: TRBJ2-2; d_gene: NA; v_gene: TRBV7-3; CDR3nt: TGTGCCAGCTGGGACGGAGGGGCCGGGGAGCTGTTTTTT; CDR3aa: CASWDGGAGELFF
abundance: NA; j_gene: TRBJ1-1; d_gene: TRBD1; v_gene: TRBV28; CDR3nt: TGTGCCAGCAGGGGGACAGGGAACACTGAAGCTTTCTTT; CDR3aa: CASRGTGNTEAFF
abundance: NA; j_gene: TRBJ2-5; d_gene: NA; v_gene: TRBV15; CDR3nt: TGTGCCACCAGCAGAGATAAGGGGGATGGGGAGACCCAGTACTTC; CDR3aa: CATSRDKGDGETQYF
abundance: NA; j_gene: TRBJ1-1; d_gene: NA; v_gene: TRBV5-4; CDR3nt: TGTGCCAGCAGCTTGAAGGCAGGGGCGGGCACTGAAGCTTTCTTT; CDR3aa: CASSLKAGAGTEAFF
abundance: once; j_gene: TRBJ2-7; d_gene: NA; v_gene: TRBV28; CDR3nt: TGTGCCAGCACCCTCAGGGGTACTCCCATCTACGAGCAGTACTTC; CDR3aa: CASTLRGTPIYEQYF
abundance: NA; j_gene: TRBJ2-3; d_gene: NA; v_gene: TRBV30; CDR3nt: TGTGCCTGGGGAAGCGGAGATACGCAGTATTTT; CDR3aa: CAWGSGDTQYF
abundance: NA; j_gene: TRBJ2-7; d_gene: NA; v_gene: TRBV11-2; CDR3nt: TGTGCCAGCAGCTTATCCGAGAAACAGTACTTC; CDR3aa: CASSLSEKQYF
abundance: NA; j_gene: TRBJ2-7; d_gene: TRBD2; v_gene: TRBV5-1; CDR3nt: TGCGCCAGCAGCTTGGGGACTAGCGGGATCTACGAGCAGTACTTC; CDR3aa: CASSLGTSGIYEQYF
abundance: NA; j_gene: TRBJ1-1; d_gene: NA; v_gene: TRBV28; CDR3nt: TGTGCCAGCAGTAGGGGGGGCAAAAATACTGAAGCTTTCTTT; CDR3aa: CASSRGGKNTEAFF
abundance: NA; j_gene: TRBJ2-7; d_gene: TRBD1; v_gene: TRBV28; CDR3nt: TGTGCCAGCAGCCCCGACAGGGTACCTGGCTACGAGCAGTACTTC; CDR3aa: CASSPDRVPGYEQYF
abundance: NA; j_gene: TRBJ2-7; d_gene: TRBD2; v_gene: TRBV5-1; CDR3nt: TGCGCCAGCAGCTCCAAACCCTTAGCGGGAGCGAGAGAGCAGTACTTC; CDR3aa: CASSSKPLAGAREQYF
abundance: few; j_gene: TRBJ2-3; d_gene: NA; v_gene: TRBV15; CDR3nt: TGTGCCACCAGCAGAGATGGGGAGTTCTCAGATACGCAGTATTTT; CDR3aa: CATSRDGEFSDTQYF
abundance: NA; j_gene: TRBJ1-1; d_gene: NA; v_gene: TRBV6-1; CDR3nt: TGTGCCAGCAGTGAAGCGCGAGACACTGAAGCTTTCTTT; CDR3aa: CASSEARDTEAFF
abundance: NA; j_gene: TRBJ1-1; d_gene: NA; v_gene: TRBV15; CDR3nt: TGTGCCACCAGCAGAGTATCGGGAGGGGCTGAAGCTTTCTTT; CDR3aa: CATSRVSGGAEAFF
abundance: NA; j_gene: TRBJ2-3; d_gene: TRBD2; v_gene: TRBV4-2; CDR3nt: TGTGCCAGCAGCCAAGATCGCGCTAGCGGGATCTCAGATACGCAGTATTTT; CDR3aa: CASSQDRASGISDTQYF
abundance: NA; j_gene: TRBJ2-2; d_gene: NA; v_gene: TRBV27; CDR3nt: TGTGCCAGCAGACAGGGAAACACCGGGGAGCTGTTTTTT; CDR3aa: CASRQGNTGELFF
abundance: NA; j_gene: TRBJ1-2; d_gene: NA; v_gene: TRBV15; CDR3nt: TGTGCCACCAGCAGAGAAGGGACCGCCTTGGGGGCTGGCTATGGCTACACCTTC; CDR3aa: CATSREGTALGAGYGYTF
abundance: once; j_gene: TRBJ2-1; d_gene: NA; v_gene: TRBV30; CDR3nt: TGTGCCTGGAGTGTAGGGGTCAGCAATGAGCAGTTCTTC; CDR3aa: CAWSVGVSNEQFF
abundance: NA; j_gene: TRBJ1-4; d_gene: TRBD1; v_gene: TRBV15; CDR3nt: TGTGCCACCAGCAGAGGGGGGACAGGCTCAAATGAAAAACTGTTTTTT; CDR3aa: CATSRGGTGSNEKLFF
abundance: NA; j_gene: TRBJ1-1; d_gene: TRBD1; v_gene: TRBV13; CDR3nt: TGTGCCAGCAGCTTAGGAGGACAGGGGGTTCCTGAAGCTTTCTTT; CDR3aa: CASSLGGQGVPEAFF
abundance: NA; j_gene: TRBJ2-5; d_gene: TRBD1; v_gene: TRBV2; CDR3nt: TGTGCCAGCAGTATTTTGACAGGGGCGGCGACCCAGTACTTC; CDR3aa: CASSILTGAATQYF
abundance: NA; j_gene: TRBJ2-7; d_gene: TRBD2; v_gene: TRBV6-5; CDR3nt: TGTGCCAGCAGGGTAGCGGGAGGCACGGACGAGCAGTACTTC; CDR3aa: CASRVAGGTDEQYF
abundance: NA; j_gene: TRBJ2-1; d_gene: TRBD2; v_gene: TRBV27; CDR3nt: TGTGCCAGCAGCTTTCGACTAGCAATTAACAATGAGCAGTTCTTC; CDR3aa: CASSFRLAINNEQFF